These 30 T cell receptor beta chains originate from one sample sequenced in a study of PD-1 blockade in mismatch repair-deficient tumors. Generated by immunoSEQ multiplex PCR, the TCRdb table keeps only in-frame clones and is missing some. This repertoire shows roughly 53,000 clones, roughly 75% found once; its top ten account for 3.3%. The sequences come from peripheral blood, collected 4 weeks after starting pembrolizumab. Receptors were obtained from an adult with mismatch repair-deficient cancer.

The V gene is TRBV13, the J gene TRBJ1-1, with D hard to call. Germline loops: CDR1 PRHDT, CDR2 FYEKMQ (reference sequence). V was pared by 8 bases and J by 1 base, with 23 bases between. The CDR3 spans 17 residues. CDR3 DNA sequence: TGTGCCAGCTCGTCTTTAGGGTCGGCAAAGCAGAACACTGAAGCTTTCTTT. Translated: CASSSLGSAKQNTEAFF.

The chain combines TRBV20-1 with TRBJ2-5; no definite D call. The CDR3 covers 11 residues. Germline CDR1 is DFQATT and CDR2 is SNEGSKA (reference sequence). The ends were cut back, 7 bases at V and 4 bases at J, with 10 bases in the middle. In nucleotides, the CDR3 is TGCAGTGTCTGGCTGCGAGAGACCCAGTACTTC. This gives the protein CSVWLRETQYF.

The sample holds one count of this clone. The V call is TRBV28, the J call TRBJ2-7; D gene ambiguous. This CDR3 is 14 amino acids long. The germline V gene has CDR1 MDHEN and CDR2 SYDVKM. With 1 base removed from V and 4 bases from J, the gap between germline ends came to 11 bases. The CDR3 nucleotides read TGTGCCAGCAGTTTATTGGGCCAGCCATACGAGCAGTACTTC. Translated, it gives CASSLLGQPYEQYF.

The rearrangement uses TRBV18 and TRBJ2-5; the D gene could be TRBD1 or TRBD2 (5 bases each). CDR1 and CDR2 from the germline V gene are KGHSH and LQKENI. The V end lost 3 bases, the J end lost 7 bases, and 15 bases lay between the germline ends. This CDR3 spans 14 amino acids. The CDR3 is CASSPTGAFVTQYF. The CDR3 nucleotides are TGTGCCAGCTCACCTACCGGGGCTTTTGTGACCCAGTACTTC.

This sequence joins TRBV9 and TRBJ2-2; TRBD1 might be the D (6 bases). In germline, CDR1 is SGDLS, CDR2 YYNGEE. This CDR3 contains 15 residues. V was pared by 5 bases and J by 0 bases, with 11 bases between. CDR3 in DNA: TGTGCCAGCAGTAAGGGACATTCGAACACCGGGGAGCTGTTTTTT. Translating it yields CASSKGHSNTGELFF. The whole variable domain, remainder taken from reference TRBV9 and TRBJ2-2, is DSGVTQTPKHLITATGQRVTLRCSPRSGDLSVYWYQQSLDQGLQFLIQYYNGEERAKGNILERFSAQQFPDLHSELNLSSLELGDSALYFCASSKGHSNTGELFFGEGSRLTVL.

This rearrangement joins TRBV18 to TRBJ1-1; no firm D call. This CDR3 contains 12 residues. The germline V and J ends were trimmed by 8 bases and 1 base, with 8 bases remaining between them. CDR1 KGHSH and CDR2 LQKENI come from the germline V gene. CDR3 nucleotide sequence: TGTGCCAGCCTAACCCCGAACACTGAAGCTTTCTTT. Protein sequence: CASLTPNTEAFF.

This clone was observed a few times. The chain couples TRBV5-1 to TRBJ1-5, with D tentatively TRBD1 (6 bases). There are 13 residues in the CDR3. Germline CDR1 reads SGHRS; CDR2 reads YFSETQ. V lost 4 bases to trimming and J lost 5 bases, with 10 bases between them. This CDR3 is CASSPEGDQPQHF. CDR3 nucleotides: TGCGCCAGCAGCCCTGAGGGGGATCAGCCCCAGCATTTT.

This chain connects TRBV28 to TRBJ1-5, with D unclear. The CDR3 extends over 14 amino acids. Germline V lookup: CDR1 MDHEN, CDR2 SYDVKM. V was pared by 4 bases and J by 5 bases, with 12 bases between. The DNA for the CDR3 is TGTGCCAGCAGTTCATCAAGACCCGATCAGCCCCAGCATTTT. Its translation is CASSSSRPDQPQHF.

CDR3 sequence reads: CSAEHPDRGPGNTIYF. CDR3 sequence (DNA): TGCAGCGCCGAACACCCCGACAGGGGGCCTGGAAACACCATATATTTT. The V and J genes are TRBV29-1 and TRBJ1-3; 10 bases match TRBD1. The CDR3 consists of 16 residues. V shed 7 bases, J shed 2 bases, and the junction held 11 bases outside the gene matches. Germline V lookup: CDR1 SQVTM, CDR2 ANQGSEA.

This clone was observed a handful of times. CDR3 sequence reads: CASSQEDRAYEQYF. Here the CDR3 DNA reads TGCGCCAGCAGCCAAGAAGACAGGGCCTACGAGCAGTACTTC. The chain links TRBV4-3 to TRBJ2-7, with 7 bases matching TRBD1. Germline trimming cut 0 bases from V and 2 bases from J; bases unmatched to any gene: 1. The CDR3 has 14 amino acids. Looked up from germline, CDR1 is LGHNA and CDR2 is YSLEER.

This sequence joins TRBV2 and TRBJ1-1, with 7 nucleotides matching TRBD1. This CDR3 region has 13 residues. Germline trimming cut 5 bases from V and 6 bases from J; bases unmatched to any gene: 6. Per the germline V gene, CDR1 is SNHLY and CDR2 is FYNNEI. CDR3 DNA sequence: TGTGCCAGCAGTTATACCGGGACAGCTGAAGCTTTCTTT. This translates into CASSYTGTAEAFF.

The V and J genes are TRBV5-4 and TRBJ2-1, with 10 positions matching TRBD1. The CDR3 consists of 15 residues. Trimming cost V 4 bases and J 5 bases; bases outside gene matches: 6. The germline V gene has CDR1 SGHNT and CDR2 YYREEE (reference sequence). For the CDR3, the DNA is TGTGCCAGCAGCCACAGGGGACAGGGGAACAATGAGCAGTTCTTC. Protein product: CASSHRGQGNNEQFF. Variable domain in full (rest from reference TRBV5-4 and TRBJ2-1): ETGVTQSPTHLIKTRGQQVTLRCSSQSGHNTVSWYQQALGQGPQFIFQYYREEENGRGNFPPRFSGLQFPNYSSELNVNALELDDSALYLCASSHRGQGNNEQFFGPGTRLTVL.

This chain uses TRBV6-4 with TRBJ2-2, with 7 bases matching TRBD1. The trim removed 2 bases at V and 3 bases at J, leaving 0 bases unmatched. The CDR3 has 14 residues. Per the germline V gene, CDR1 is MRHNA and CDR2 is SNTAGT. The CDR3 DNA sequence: TGTGCCAGCAGTGACAGGGGGCACACCGGGGAGCTGTTTTTT. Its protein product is CASSDRGHTGELFF.

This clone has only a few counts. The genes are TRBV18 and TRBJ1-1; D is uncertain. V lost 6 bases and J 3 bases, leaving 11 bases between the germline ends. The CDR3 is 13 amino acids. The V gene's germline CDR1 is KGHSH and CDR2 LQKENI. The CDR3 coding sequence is TGTGCCAGCTCCCCTTCCATCGACACTGAAGCTTTCTTT. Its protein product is CASSPSIDTEAFF.

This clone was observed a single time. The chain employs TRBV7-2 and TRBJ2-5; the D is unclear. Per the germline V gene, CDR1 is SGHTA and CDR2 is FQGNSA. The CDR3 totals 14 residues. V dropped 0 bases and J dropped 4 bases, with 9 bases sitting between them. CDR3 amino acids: CASSLAGYLETQYF. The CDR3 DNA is TGTGCCAGCAGCTTAGCGGGATACTTAGAGACCCAGTACTTC.

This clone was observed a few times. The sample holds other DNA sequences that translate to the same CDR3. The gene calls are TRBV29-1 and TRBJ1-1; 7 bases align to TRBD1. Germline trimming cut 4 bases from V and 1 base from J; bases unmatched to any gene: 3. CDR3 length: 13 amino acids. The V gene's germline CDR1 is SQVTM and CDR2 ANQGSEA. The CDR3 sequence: CSVVRDRNTEAFF. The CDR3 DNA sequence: TGCAGCGTTGTTCGGGACAGGAACACTGAAGCTTTCTTT.

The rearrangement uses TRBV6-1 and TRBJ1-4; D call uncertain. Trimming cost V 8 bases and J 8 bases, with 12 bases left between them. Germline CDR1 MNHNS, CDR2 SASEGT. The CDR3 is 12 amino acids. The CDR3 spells CASSAISEKLFF. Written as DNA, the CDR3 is TGTGCCAGCTCCGCCATATCCGAAAAACTGTTTTTT.

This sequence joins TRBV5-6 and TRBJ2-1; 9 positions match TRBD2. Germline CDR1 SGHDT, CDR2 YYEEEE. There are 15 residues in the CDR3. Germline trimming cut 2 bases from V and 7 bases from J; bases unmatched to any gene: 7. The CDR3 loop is CASSLFSGSWNEQFF. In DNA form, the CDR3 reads TGTGCCAGCAGCTTATTTAGCGGGAGTTGGAATGAGCAGTTCTTC.

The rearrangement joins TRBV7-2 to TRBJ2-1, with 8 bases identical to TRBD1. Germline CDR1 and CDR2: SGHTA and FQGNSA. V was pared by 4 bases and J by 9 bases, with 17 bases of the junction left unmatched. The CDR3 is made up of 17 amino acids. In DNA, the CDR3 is TGTGCCAGCAGCTCTCCTACCGGGACAGGCAACATAGGTGAGCAGTTCTTC. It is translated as CASSSPTGTGNIGEQFF. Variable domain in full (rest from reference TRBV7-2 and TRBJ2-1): GAGVSQSPSNKVTEKGKDVELRCDPISGHTALYWYRQSLGQGLEFLIYFQGNSAPDKSGLPSDRFSAERTGGSVSTLTIQRTQQEDSAVYLCASSSPTGTGNIGEQFFGPGTRLTVL.

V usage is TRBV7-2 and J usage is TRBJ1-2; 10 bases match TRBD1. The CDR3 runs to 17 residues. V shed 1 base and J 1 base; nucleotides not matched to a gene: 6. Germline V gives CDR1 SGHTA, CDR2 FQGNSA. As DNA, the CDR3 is TGTGCCAGCAGCTTAGGGCCGACAGGGGGCGATAACTATGGCTACACCTTC. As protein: CASSLGPTGGDNYGYTF.

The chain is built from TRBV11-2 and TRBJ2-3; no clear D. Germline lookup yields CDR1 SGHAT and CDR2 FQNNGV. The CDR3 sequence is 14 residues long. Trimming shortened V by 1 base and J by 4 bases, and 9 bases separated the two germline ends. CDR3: CASSLVRAADTQYF. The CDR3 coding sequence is TGTGCCAGCAGCTTAGTTCGGGCGGCAGATACGCAGTATTTT. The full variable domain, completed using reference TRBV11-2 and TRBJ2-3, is EAGVAQSPRYKIIEKRQSVAFWCNPISGHATLYWYQQILGQGPKLLIQFQNNGVVDDSQLPKDRFSAERLKGVDSTLKIQPAKLEDSAVYLCASSLVRAADTQYFGPGTRLTVL.

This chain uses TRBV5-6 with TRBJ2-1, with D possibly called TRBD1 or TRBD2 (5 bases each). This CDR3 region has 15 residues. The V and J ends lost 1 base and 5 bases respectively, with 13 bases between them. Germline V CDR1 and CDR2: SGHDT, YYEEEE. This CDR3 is CASSLISGTDNEQFF. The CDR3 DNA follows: TGTGCCAGCAGCTTGATATCGGGGACCGACAATGAGCAGTTCTTC.

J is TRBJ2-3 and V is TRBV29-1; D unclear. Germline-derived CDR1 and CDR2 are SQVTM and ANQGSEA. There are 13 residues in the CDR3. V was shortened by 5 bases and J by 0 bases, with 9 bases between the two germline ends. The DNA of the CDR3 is TGCAGCGTTCCTTACACTAGCACAGATACGCAGTATTTT. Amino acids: CSVPYTSTDTQYF.

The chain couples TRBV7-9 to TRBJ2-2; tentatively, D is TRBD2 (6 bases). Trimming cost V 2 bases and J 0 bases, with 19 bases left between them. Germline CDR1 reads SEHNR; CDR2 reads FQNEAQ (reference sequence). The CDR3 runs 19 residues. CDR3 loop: CASSLNFGSAGSNTGELFF. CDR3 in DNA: TGTGCCAGCAGCTTAAATTTTGGGTCAGCGGGTTCGAACACCGGGGAGCTGTTTTTT.

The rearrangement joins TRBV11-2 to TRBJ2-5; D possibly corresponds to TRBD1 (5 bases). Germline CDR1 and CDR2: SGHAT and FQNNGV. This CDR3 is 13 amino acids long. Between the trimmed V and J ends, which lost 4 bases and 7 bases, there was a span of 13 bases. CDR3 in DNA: TGTGCCAGCAGCTCGGACACAAAGGGGACCCAGTACTTC. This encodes CASSSDTKGTQYF.

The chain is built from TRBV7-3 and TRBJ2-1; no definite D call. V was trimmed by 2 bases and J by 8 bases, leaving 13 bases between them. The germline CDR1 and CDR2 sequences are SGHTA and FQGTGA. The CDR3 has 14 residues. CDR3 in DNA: TGTGCCAGCAGCTTAGACCCCATATTAGATGAGCAGTTCTTC. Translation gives CASSLDPILDEQFF.

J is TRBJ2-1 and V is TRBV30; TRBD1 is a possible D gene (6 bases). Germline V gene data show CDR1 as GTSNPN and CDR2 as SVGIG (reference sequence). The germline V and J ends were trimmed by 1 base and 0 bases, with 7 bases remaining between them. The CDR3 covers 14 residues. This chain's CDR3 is CAWSAGASYNEQFF. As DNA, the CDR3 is TGTGCCTGGAGTGCAGGGGCCTCCTACAATGAGCAGTTCTTC.

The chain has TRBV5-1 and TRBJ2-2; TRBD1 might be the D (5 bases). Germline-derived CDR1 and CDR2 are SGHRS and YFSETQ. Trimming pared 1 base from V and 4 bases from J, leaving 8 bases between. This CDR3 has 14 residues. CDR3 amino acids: CASSLLRGTGELFF. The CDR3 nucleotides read TGCGCCAGCAGCTTGCTTAGGGGCACCGGGGAGCTGTTTTTT.

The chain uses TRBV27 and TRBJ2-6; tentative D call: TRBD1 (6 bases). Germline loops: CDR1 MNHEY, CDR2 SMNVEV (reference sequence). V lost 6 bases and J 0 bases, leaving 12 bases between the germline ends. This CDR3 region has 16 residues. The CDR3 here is CASRRGTASGANVLTF. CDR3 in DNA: TGTGCCAGCAGAAGGGGGACCGCCTCTGGGGCCAACGTCCTGACTTTC.

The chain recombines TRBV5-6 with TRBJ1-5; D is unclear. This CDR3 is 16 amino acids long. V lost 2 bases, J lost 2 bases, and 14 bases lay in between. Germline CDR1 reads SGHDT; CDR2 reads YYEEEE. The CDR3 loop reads CASSFFGRPGNQPQHF. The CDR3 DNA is TGTGCCAGCAGCTTTTTTGGAAGGCCAGGCAATCAGCCCCAGCATTTT. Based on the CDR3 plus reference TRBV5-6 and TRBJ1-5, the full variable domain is DAGVTQSPTHLIKTRGQQVTLRCSPKSGHDTVSWYQQALGQGPQFIFQYYEEEERQRGNFPDRFSGHQFPNYSSELNVNALLLGDSALYLCASSFFGRPGNQPQHFGDGTRLSIL.